This TCR beta chain was captured by sequencing in a study of shared clonotypes between healthy human individuals. Study outcomes and limitations: Only blood samples were collected, and tissue repertoires likely differ.

Genomic DNA per cell subset filled all wells of several immunoSEQ plates. Repertoires were generated with immunoSEQ multiplex PCR, while TCRdb's copy carries only in-frame clones and drops some. In the table there are over 2 million clones, 90% to 95% of which are singletons. For this clone: Its antigen is as yet unknown.

The clonotype originates from a young man in good health. The sequenced material came from naive CD4+ T cells sorted from blood. The subset was: CD45RA+ positively selected.

CDR3 region: CASSGPMNTEAFF. The CDR3 DNA follows: TGTGCCAGCAGCGGCCCCATGAACACTGAAGCTTTCTTT. J is TRBJ1-1 and V is TRBV6-1; D gene uncertain. CDR3 length: 13 residues. Trimming took off 6 bases at V and 0 bases at J, with 8 bases between the two ends. Germline V CDR1 and CDR2: MNHNS, SASEGT.